The 18 T cell receptor beta chains presented below share a single source sample, sequenced in a study of T cells in Graves' hyperthyroidism and ophthalmopathy (dated by TCRdb to about 2019). Receptors were amplified or captured by multiplex PCR. Reads for this sample came from an Illumina HiSeq 2000. TCR beta CDR3 regions were amplified from RNA transcripts. A first-round RT-PCR of the TCR CDR3 used the HTBI primer set with the Qiagen OneStep RT-PCR kit. TCRdb reprocessed the public reads (quality trimming at Q25 with fastp, clone calling with MiXCR) and kept in-frame beta chains. For every CDR3 protein sequence, its rows merge into one entry that carries the most common genes and DNA. The sample yields more than 500,000 distinct CDR3 sequences; about 15% were counted once. The top ten constitute 3.5% to 4.5% of the sample. Sample: blood. The origin of the receptors is a middle-aged woman with Graves' ophthalmopathy.

This clonotype was seen a few times. The CDR3, as DNA: TGCGCCAGCCAACGGGACGCTGGGCCCTACGAGCAGTACTTC. Encoded protein: CASQRDAGPYEQYF. This sequence joins TRBV4-1 and TRBJ2-7; D tentatively fits TRBD1 or TRBD2 (5 bases each). This CDR3 has 14 residues. Trimming removed 8 bases from V and 2 bases from J, with 16 bases in between. The V gene's germline CDR1 is MGHRA and CDR2 YSYEKL.

This clonotype was observed a handful of times. V gene TRBV28 combines with J gene TRBJ2-4; possibly TRBD2 for D (5 bases). From germline, CDR1 is MDHEN and CDR2 SYDVKM. V lost 8 bases and J lost 1, with 12 bases in between. This CDR3 has 14 residues. The CDR3 sequence is CASGIRRAKNIQYF. CDR3 coding DNA: TGTGCCAGCGGGATACGGAGGGCCAAAAACATTCAGTACTTC. Full variable domain (remainder filled in from reference TRBV28 and TRBJ2-4): DVKVTQSSRYLVKRTGEKVFLECVQDMDHENMFWYRQDPGLGLRLIYFSYDVKMKEKGDIPEGYSVSREKKERFSLILESASTNQTSMYLCASGIRRAKNIQYFGAGTRLSVL.

Many counts were recorded for this clonotype. The chain is built from TRBV20-1 and TRBJ2-7, with D perhaps TRBD1 or TRBD2 (6 bases each). CDR1 is DFQATT and CDR2 is SNEGSKA in the germline V gene (reference sequence). The CDR3 contains 14 residues. Trimming removed 1 base from V and 4 bases from J, with 14 bases in between. CDR3 residues: CSARGRGRLYEQYF. For the CDR3, the DNA is TGCAGTGCTAGAGGAAGGGGGAGGCTTTACGAGCAGTACTTC.

A few counts support this clonotype. V is TRBV19 and J is TRBJ2-5; D gene unclear. Trimming cost V 5 bases and J 1 base, with 11 bases left between them. The CDR3 has 14 residues. Germline CDR1 is LNHDA and CDR2 is SQIVND (reference sequence). CDR3: CASSPGAPQETQYF. CDR3 DNA: TGTGCCAGTAGTCCTGGCGCACCCCAAGAGACCCAGTACTTC.

This clonotype appeared many times. The J gene is TRBJ1-1, the V gene TRBV12-3 or TRBV12-4; unclear D gene. The CDR3 has 12 amino acids. The V end was cut by 5 bases, the J end by 2 bases, with 6 bases between. The CDR3 nucleotides read TGTGCCAGCAGTGTGGATAACACTGAAGCTTTCTTT. Translating it yields CASSVDNTEAFF.

This clonotype was recorded at least ten times. This rearrangement joins TRBV29-1 to TRBJ2-5; TRBD1 agrees at 8 bases. Germline CDR1 is SQVTM and CDR2 is ANQGSEA. The CDR3 spans 13 residues. Trimming removed 7 bases from V and 4 bases from J; junction bases left unmatched: 8. The CDR3 here is CSALTGAGETQYF. CDR3 DNA: TGCAGCGCCTTGACAGGGGCAGGAGAGACCCAGTACTTC. Full variable domain (rest looked up from reference TRBV29-1 and TRBJ2-5): SAVISQKPSRDICQRGTSLTIQCQVDSQVTMMFWYRQQPGQSLTLIATANQGSEATYESGFVIDKFPISRPNLTFSTLTVSNMSPEDSSIYLCSALTGAGETQYFGPGTRLLVL.

Ten or more counts support this clonotype. The chain recombines TRBV19 with TRBJ1-1; D not resolved. Germline loops: CDR1 LNHDA, CDR2 SQIVND (reference sequence). This CDR3 has 14 amino acids. The V end was cut by 3 bases, the J end by 0 bases, with 8 bases between. This CDR3 reads CASSMSTMNTEAFF. CDR3 DNA sequence: TGTGCCAGTAGTATGAGCACAATGAACACTGAAGCTTTCTTT.

This clonotype was detected a few times. The chain uses TRBV27 and TRBJ1-1, with D perhaps matching TRBD1 (5 bases). Trimming took 3 bases from V and 1 from J, leaving 12 bases between them. Germline lookup yields CDR1 MNHEY and CDR2 SMNVEV (reference sequence). The CDR3 spans 15 residues. The CDR3 nucleotides are TGTGCCAGCAGTTTGGGGGGAATGGGGAACACTGAAGCTTTCTTT. Encoded protein: CASSLGGMGNTEAFF.

This clonotype has at least ten counts. The V and J genes are TRBV15 and TRBJ1-5, with D unresolved. The CDR3 runs to 15 residues. The V end lost 2 bases, the J end lost 4 bases, and 12 bases lay between the germline ends. The germline gives CDR1 LNHNV, CDR2 YYDKDF (reference sequence). The CDR3 spells CATSRSSLANQPQHF. The CDR3 nucleotides read TGTGCCACCAGCAGATCGTCCTTAGCTAATCAGCCCCAGCATTTT.

J is TRBJ2-7 and V is TRBV6-2 or TRBV6-3; 8 bases line up with TRBD1. The germline V gene has CDR1 MNHEY and CDR2 SVGEGT. Unmatched junction bases numbered 11, after V lost 4 bases and J lost 6 bases. CDR3 length: 15 residues. For the CDR3, the DNA is TGTGCCAGCAGTTCTCACGGACAGGGTTTTGGCGAGCAGTACTTC. It codes for CASSSHGQGFGEQYF.

This chain links TRBV29-1 with TRBJ2-3; D may match TRBD1 or TRBD2 (6 bases each). This CDR3 contains 14 residues. Trimming shortened V by 4 bases and J by 1 base, and 12 bases separated the two germline ends. Germline V CDR1 and CDR2: SQVTM, ANQGSEA. CDR3 DNA: TGCAGCGTTGGAAGGGGGGTCGGCACAGATACGCAGTATTTT. Translation: CSVGRGVGTDTQYF.

In this sample, this clonotype turned up many times. V and J are TRBV13 and TRBJ2-5, with 9 bases fitting TRBD1. The V gene end was trimmed by 6 bases and the J gene end by 4 bases; junction bases not matched to a gene: 15. This CDR3 has 17 residues. Germline assignment: CDR1 PRHDT and CDR2 FYEKMQ (reference sequence). CDR3 sequence: CASSPRTTGTGTETQYF. CDR3 nucleotides: TGTGCCAGCAGTCCTCGGACCACCGGGACAGGGACAGAGACCCAGTACTTC.

The chain recombines TRBV4-3 with TRBJ2-7; 9 positions agree with TRBD2. V dropped 1 base and J dropped 3; count of bases not matched to a gene: 10. From germline, CDR1 is LGHNA and CDR2 YSLEER. This CDR3 comprises 17 residues. In DNA, the CDR3 is TGCGCCAGCAGCCAAGGTTTTGTGCGGGGGGGTGGCTACGAGCAGTACTTC. This codes for CASSQGFVRGGGYEQYF.

This clonotype came up many times. V gene TRBV6-2 or TRBV6-3 combines with J gene TRBJ1-5; a weak D match, TRBD1 (5 bases). The CDR3 has 15 amino acids. Per the germline V gene, CDR1 is MNHEY and CDR2 is SVGEGT. Trimming removed 7 bases at V and 1 base at J, with 14 bases between. CDR3 sequence reads: CASTERTLSNQPQHF. CDR3 coding DNA: TGTGCCAGCACTGAGAGGACATTGAGCAATCAGCCCCAGCATTTT.

The V call is TRBV13, the J call TRBJ1-1; D may be TRBD1 (5 bases). CDR1 PRHDT and CDR2 FYEKMQ come from the germline V gene (reference sequence). V lost 5 bases and J lost 1, with 14 bases in between. The CDR3 contains 15 residues. The CDR3 DNA reads as TGTGCCAGCAGCCCCCCCGGGGGGTCGAACACTGAAGCTTTCTTT. Encoded protein: CASSPPGGSNTEAFF.

In this sample, this clonotype turned up once. This chain joins TRBV6-2 or TRBV6-3 and TRBJ1-1; 9 bases are shared with TRBD1. The CDR3 length is 14 residues. The ends lost 8 bases at V and 6 bases at J; junction bases unmatched: 10. Germline V lookup: CDR1 MNHEY, CDR2 SVGEGT. CDR3 sequence reads: CASGPGQGQPEAFF. As DNA, the CDR3 is TGTGCCAGCGGACCGGGACAGGGACAACCTGAAGCTTTCTTT.

This clonotype has ten or more counts. This chain links TRBV11-2 with TRBJ2-5; 12 bases map to TRBD2. From germline, CDR1 is SGHAT and CDR2 FQNNGV. After removal of 5 bases from V and 2 bases from J, the junction contained 9 bases not matched to a gene. The CDR3 loop spans 17 amino acids. The CDR3 protein is CASSPLPGTSGQETQYF. The DNA of the CDR3 is TGTGCCAGCAGCCCCCTCCCCGGGACTAGCGGGCAAGAGACCCAGTACTTC.

The chain recombines TRBV11-3 with TRBJ2-7, with TRBD2 matching over 12 bases. This CDR3 contains 15 residues. V was pared by 5 bases and J by 3 bases, with 5 bases of the junction left unmatched. From germline, CDR1 is SGHNT and CDR2 YENEEA. CDR3 protein: CASSRTSGTRYEQYF. The CDR3 DNA reads as TGTGCCAGCAGCCGGACTAGCGGGACGCGCTACGAGCAGTACTTC.